The 2 T cell receptor beta chains listed next were all sequenced from one sample in a study of blood T cell repertoires in COVID-19. Produced via immunoSEQ multiplex PCR; TCRdb's table is partial and in-frame only. The sample gives approximately 130,000 clones, 70% to 80% of which show up once; 7.9% is in the top ten. Source material: peripheral blood. These receptors were obtained from a human donor in a cohort sampled during active COVID-19.

V is TRBV28 and J is TRBJ1-5; 7 bases agree with TRBD1. Trimming at V came to 4 bases and at J to 2 bases, leaving 8 bases not matched to a gene. CDR3 length: 16 amino acids. Germline V CDR1 and CDR2: MDHEN, SYDVKM. The CDR3 sequence is CASSSTEGAGNQPQHF. The CDR3 coding sequence is TGTGCCAGCAGTTCCACCGAGGGGGCGGGCAATCAGCCCCAGCATTTT.

This rearrangement joins TRBV24-1 to TRBJ2-2, with 8 bases lining up with TRBD1. CDR3 length: 16 amino acids. The ends lost 4 bases at V and 2 bases at J; junction bases unmatched: 5. Per germline, CDR1 KGHDR and CDR2 SFDVKD. CDR3 coding DNA: TGTGCCACCAGTGACAGGGGGCGCGAAAACACCGGGGAGCTGTTTTTT. Protein sequence: CATSDRGRENTGELFF.